This note documents a single T cell receptor (beta chain) sequence. The antigen is undetermined. This same CDR3 is encoded by further DNA sequences in the sample. The sample belongs to a study of shared clonotypes between healthy human individuals. Study-level findings and limits: Generally, naive subsets (rather than memory subsets) showed larger estimated richness.

Produced via immunoSEQ multiplex PCR; TCRdb's table is partial and in-frame only. The table records roughly 700,000 clones, approximately 74% of them present only once. This TCR came from a woman aged 30 to 39 in good health. Material for sequencing was memory CD4+ T cells sorted from blood. The subset here: CD45RA-negative fraction.

CDR3 protein: CASSSGAGNTIYF. For the CDR3, the DNA is TGTGCCAGTAGTTCCGGGGCTGGAAACACCATATATTTT. The chain combines TRBV19 with TRBJ1-3; the D is unclear. This CDR3 is built from 13 residues. The germline V gene encodes CDR1 LNHDA and CDR2 SQIVND (reference sequence). V dropped 5 bases and J dropped 2 bases, with 7 bases sitting between them.